One sample yielded the 26 T cell receptor beta chains listed below, sequenced in a study of Tregs in tolerant kidney transplant recipients. The assay was immunoSEQ multiplex PCR, and TCRdb's table has in-frame clones only and misses some. The sample includes about 33,000 clones. The sample was CD8+ T cells from blood, taken before the transplant. The origin of the receptors is a human donor who received a combined kidney and bone marrow transplant.

Of note for this clone: The CDR3 is cut off 3 residues early in the read; its end comes from the germline J gene. The rearrangement uses TRBV19 and TRBJ1-2; D perhaps matches TRBD1 (6 bases). There are 13 residues in the CDR3. The germline gives CDR1 LNHDA, CDR2 SQIVND (reference sequence). V gave up 7 bases and J gave up 4 bases, with 13 bases separating them. The sequenced CDR3 bases are TGTGCCAGTACTCAGGGGCACTCCTATGGC. It yields the protein CASTQGHSYG. The complete CDR3 sequence is CASTQGHSYGYTF. The complete variable domain, with remaining parts taken from reference TRBV19 and TRBJ1-2, reads DGGITQSPKYLFRKEGQNVTLSCEQNLNHDAMYWYRQDPGQGLRLIYYSQIVNDFQKGDIAEGYSVSREKKESFPLTVTSAQKNPTAFYLCASTQGHSYGYTFGSGTRLTVV.

About this clone itself: The read stops 3 residues short of the end of the CDR3; the missing end is completed from the germline J gene. The genes are TRBV18 and TRBJ2-7, with 12 bases lining up with TRBD2. Losses at the gene ends were 3 bases for V and 0 bases for J; bases not matched to a gene: 6. The length of the CDR3 is 17 residues. Looked up from germline, CDR1 is KGHSH and CDR2 is LQKENI. CDR3 in amino acids: CASSPPTSGSTSYEQYF. The part of the CDR3 DNA that was read is TGTGCCAGCTCACCCCCGACTAGCGGGAGTACCTCCTACGAG.

As for this clone: The sequenced fragment ends 3 residues before the CDR3 boundary, so the rest is inferred from the germline J gene. The chain combines TRBV19 with TRBJ2-1; 7 bases map to TRBD2. The CDR3 sequence is 15 residues long. Germline CDR1 and CDR2: LNHDA and SQIVND (reference sequence). The V segment lost 3 bases and the J segment 4 bases; nucleotides outside the gene matches: 6. The CDR3 is CASSIGGRGYNEQFF. The DNA read from the CDR3 is TGTGCCAGTAGTATCGGTGGGAGGGGTTACAATGAG.

On this clone itself: The sequence runs out 3 residues before the end of the CDR3; the remainder is reconstructed from the germline J gene. The rearrangement uses TRBV11-2 and TRBJ2-7; 8 bases align to TRBD2. CDR1 SGHAT and CDR2 FQNNGV come from the germline V gene. The J segment lost 0 bases and the V segment lost 10 bases, leaving 5 bases of the junction unmatched. CDR3 size: 13 residues. The CDR3: CATSGGDSYEQYF. CDR3 DNA (partial): TGTGCCACCTCGGGGGGGGACTCCTACGAG.

Worth noting for this clone: The read ends 3 residues shy of where the CDR3 ends; the end is completed using the germline J gene. The chain uses TRBV19 and TRBJ2-2, with TRBD1 matching 7 bases. The germline V gene has CDR1 LNHDA and CDR2 SQIVND (reference sequence). The CDR3 length is 15 residues. V gave up 6 bases and J gave up 4 bases; unmatched junction bases: 8. The CDR3 spells CASRQKGAGTGELFF. The part of the CDR3 DNA that was read is TGTGCCAGTAGGCAGAAGGGGGCTGGCACCGGGGAG.

A remark on this clone: The CDR3 end is not reached by the read, which stops 3 residues before it; the germline J gene fills it in. The V gene is TRBV19, the J gene TRBJ1-1; 7 nucleotides agree with TRBD1. The V gene end was trimmed by 1 base and the J gene end by 4 bases; junction bases not matched to a gene: 6. This CDR3 region has 15 residues. Germline-derived CDR1 and CDR2 are LNHDA and SQIVND (reference sequence). The part of the CDR3 DNA that was read is TGTGCCAGTAGTATAGGGGAGGGGGCGCCCACTGAA. Protein sequence: CASSIGEGAPTE. The complete CDR3 sequence is CASSIGEGAPTEAFF. The whole variable domain, filled in from reference TRBV19 and TRBJ1-1, reads DGGITQSPKYLFRKEGQNVTLSCEQNLNHDAMYWYRQDPGQGLRLIYYSQIVNDFQKGDIAEGYSVSREKKESFPLTVTSAQKNPTAFYLCASSIGEGAPTEAFFGQGTRLTVV.

Comments on this clone: The read ends 3 residues early relative to the CDR3; the germline J gene fills the gap. The chain couples TRBV29-1 to TRBJ1-2, with 7 bases that match TRBD1. CDR1 is SQVTM and CDR2 is ANQGSEA in the germline V gene. J lost 4 bases, V lost 7 bases, and 6 bases had no gene match. This CDR3 contains 12 residues. This CDR3 reads CSGRTGTYGYTF. Partial CDR3 DNA: TGCAGCGGAAGGACAGGTACCTATGGC. The whole variable domain, remainder taken from reference TRBV29-1 and TRBJ1-2, is SAVISQKPSRDICQRGTSLTIQCQVDSQVTMMFWYRQQPGQSLTLIATANQGSEATYESGFVIDKFPISRPNLTFSTLTVSNMSPEDSSIYLCSGRTGTYGYTFGSGTRLTVV.

About this clone: The read ends 3 residues shy of where the CDR3 ends; the end is completed using the germline J gene. The V and J genes are TRBV7-6 and TRBJ1-1; TRBD1 matches 11 bases. The CDR3 is 14 amino acids. With V trimmed by 5 bases and J by 1 base, 0 bases remained unmatched. Germline V gene data show CDR1 as SGHVS and CDR2 as FNYEAQ. The CDR3 DNA, read in part, is TGTGCCAGCAGCGGGACAGGGGGGAACACTGAA. Its translation is CASSGTGGNTE. The whole CDR3 sequence reads CASSGTGGNTEAFF.

Comment on this clone: The read halts 3 residues ahead of the CDR3 end, with the missing end drawn from the germline J gene. V and J are TRBV29-1 and TRBJ1-1; D gene unclear. Germline V gives CDR1 SQVTM, CDR2 ANQGSEA. This CDR3 has 10 residues. V gave up 3 bases and J gave up 5 bases, with 4 bases separating them. Incomplete CDR3 DNA: TGCAGCGTTGATCGTACTGAA. Translation gives CSVDRTE. The CDR3 in full is CSVDRTEAFF.

With regard to this clone: With the read ending 3 residues before the CDR3 end, the germline J gene is used to fill in that end. The sample contains more than one DNA sequence encoding this CDR3. The gene calls are TRBV7-8 and TRBJ1-6; TRBD1 matches 9 bases. The V gene's germline CDR1 is SGHVS and CDR2 FQNEAQ. The CDR3 consists of 16 residues. V lost 1 base, J lost 6 bases, and 4 bases stayed unmatched. The covered CDR3 bases are TGTGCCAGCAGCTTAGTTCCGGGACAGGGTAATTCACCC. Translating gives CASSLVPGQGNSP. The complete CDR3 reads CASSLVPGQGNSPLHF.

As to this clone: The DNA ends 3 residues before the CDR3 does, and the rest of the CDR3 is filled in from the germline J gene. The rearrangement uses TRBV30 and TRBJ1-1, with D possibly matching TRBD1 (5 bases). Deletions cut 0 bases from V and 6 bases from J, with 11 bases between. Germline CDR1 reads GTSNPN; CDR2 reads SVGIG (reference sequence). This CDR3 spans 13 amino acids. The chain's CDR3 is CAWSVMSGAEAFF. CDR3 DNA, as far as it was read: TGTGCCTGGAGTGTCATGTCGGGGGCTGAA.

To note about this clone: The CDR3 end falls 3 residues outside the read, so it is completed with the germline J gene. The chain couples TRBV6-1 to TRBJ1-1; a weak D match, TRBD1 (5 bases). The CDR3 totals 15 residues. Per germline, CDR1 MNHNS and CDR2 SASEGT. V lost 3 bases and J 2 bases, leaving 13 bases between the germline ends. Partial CDR3 DNA: TGTGCCAGCAGTGAGGGGCCAGGCTATAACACTGAA. Protein product: CASSEGPGYNTE. From start to end, the CDR3 is CASSEGPGYNTEAFF.

With regard to this clone: Read coverage stops 3 residues before the CDR3 terminus; the germline J gene supplies the remainder. The chain employs TRBV19 and TRBJ2-2; no clear D. Deletions cut 6 bases from V and 7 bases from J, with 3 bases between. The CDR3 contains 10 residues. Germline loops: CDR1 LNHDA, CDR2 SQIVND (reference sequence). CDR3 DNA (partial): TGTGCCAGTAGCCACGGGGAG. Translation gives CASSHGE. The entire CDR3 sequence reads CASSHGELFF.

Worth noting for this clone: The CDR3 extends 3 residues past the end of the read, so its final part is completed from the germline J gene. The J gene is TRBJ2-1, the V gene TRBV5-1; D perhaps matches TRBD1 (6 bases). The CDR3 extends over 15 amino acids. V lost 2 bases to trimming and J lost 0 bases, with 9 bases between them. Germline CDR1 and CDR2: SGHRS and YFSETQ. CDR3 DNA, as far as it was read: TGCGCCAGCAGCTTTACACAGGGCTCCTACAATGAG. Encoded protein: CASSFTQGSYNE. The whole CDR3 protein reads CASSFTQGSYNEQFF.

Details on this clone: From the germline J gene comes the end of the CDR3, since the read stops 3 residues before it. The rearrangement joins TRBV7-6 to TRBJ2-1; TRBD1 matches 10 bases. CDR3 length: 12 amino acids. Germline V lookup: CDR1 SGHVS, CDR2 FNYEAQ. After removal of 4 bases from V and 9 bases from J, the junction contained 0 bases not matched to a gene. Incomplete CDR3 DNA: TGTGCCAGCAGCTGGACAGGGGGTGAG. Its protein is CASSWTGGE. In full, the CDR3 reads CASSWTGGEQFF.

On this clone: The read comes to an end 3 residues before the CDR3 does, leaving the germline J gene to fill in the end. The chain recombines TRBV6-2 or TRBV6-3 with TRBJ2-5, with D possibly being TRBD2 (6 bases). With 2 bases removed from V and 5 bases from J, the gap between germline ends came to 15 bases. The CDR3 consists of 15 residues. Germline V CDR1 and CDR2: MNHEY, SVGEGT. CDR3: CASSYGTVGTETQYF. CDR3 DNA, as far as it was read: TGTGCCAGCAGTTACGGCACGGTAGGGACTGAGACC.

Incomplete CDR3 DNA: TGTGCCAGCAGTGTTAGCAACTCAGATACG. Protein sequence: CASSVSNSDT. The CDR3 as a whole reads CASSVSNSDTQYF. The V and J genes are TRBV2 and TRBJ2-3; no firm D call. The CDR3 goes on 3 residues after the read ends, and that part is filled in from the germline J gene. V was cut by 4 bases and J by 4 bases, with 9 bases left in between. Looked up from germline, CDR1 is SNHLY and CDR2 is FYNNEI. CDR3 length: 13 residues.

Points on this clone: The CDR3 end falls 3 residues outside the read, so it is completed with the germline J gene. This chain uses TRBV5-1 with TRBJ1-2, with 8 bases aligning to TRBD1. J lost 2 bases, V lost 0 bases, and 0 bases had no gene match. Germline loops: CDR1 SGHRS, CDR2 YFSETQ. This CDR3 contains 14 residues. CDR3 sequence: CASSLGQGNYGYTF. The sequenced part of the CDR3 DNA is TGCGCCAGCAGCTTGGGACAGGGGAACTATGGC.

About this clone: The CDR3 end falls 3 residues outside the read, so it is completed with the germline J gene. This sequence joins TRBV5-5 and TRBJ2-7; 7 positions agree with TRBD1. This CDR3 is 15 amino acids long. V lost 4 bases, J lost 0 bases, and 7 bases stayed unmatched. Germline V lookup: CDR1 SGHKS, CDR2 YYEKEE (reference sequence). The CDR3 loop reads CASSIGPGGSYEQYF. Partial CDR3 DNA: TGTGCCAGCAGCATTGGGCCAGGGGGCTCCTACGAG.

As regards this clone: The CDR3 end lies 3 residues beyond the end of the read and is filled in from the germline J gene. The chain has TRBV7-8 and TRBJ1-1; D unclear. The CDR3 extends over 12 amino acids. The germline CDR1 and CDR2 sequences are SGHVS and FQNEAQ. Deletions cut 7 bases from V and 1 base from J, with 7 bases between. CDR3 DNA (partial): TGTGCCAGCACCCCATGGAACACTGAA. Its protein product is CASTPWNTE. The full CDR3 reads CASTPWNTEAFF.

The DNA read from the CDR3 is TGTGCCAGTAGTATAGATGGCACCTCTGGAAACACC. This codes for CASSIDGTSGNT. The entire CDR3 sequence reads CASSIDGTSGNTIYF. The chain recombines TRBV19 with TRBJ1-3; D call uncertain. With the read ending 3 residues before the CDR3 end, the germline J gene is used to fill in that end. The length of the CDR3 is 15 residues. Germline lookup yields CDR1 LNHDA and CDR2 SQIVND (reference sequence). V lost 0 bases and J 0 bases, leaving 6 bases between the germline ends.

Concerning this clone: The read falls 3 residues short of the CDR3 end, and the missing part is taken from the germline J gene. The rearrangement uses TRBV7-9 and TRBJ2-1; D perhaps matches TRBD1 (7 bases). The CDR3 has 15 amino acids. Looked up from germline, CDR1 is SEHNR and CDR2 is FQNEAQ (reference sequence). V lost 0 bases and J lost 7, with 13 bases in between. This CDR3 is CASSLAAGGQNEQFF. The CDR3 bases that were read are TGTGCCAGCAGCTTAGCGGCAGGGGGGCAAAATGAG.

Notes on this clone: The read ends 3 residues before the CDR3 terminus; that terminus is restored from the germline J gene. The genes are TRBV7-8 and TRBJ2-3; D is uncertain. Germline-derived CDR1 and CDR2 are SGHVS and FQNEAQ. V lost 1 base, J lost 3 bases, and 5 bases lay in between. The CDR3 is 13 amino acids. The CDR3 DNA, read in part, is TGTGCCAGCAGCTTAGAACAGACAGATACG. Translation: CASSLEQTDT. The whole CDR3 protein reads CASSLEQTDTQYF. Full variable domain (rest looked up from reference TRBV7-8 and TRBJ2-3): GAGVSQSPRYKVAKRGQDVALRCDPISGHVSLFWYQQALGQGPEFLTYFQNEAQLDKSGLPSDRFFAERPEGSVSTLKIQRTQQEDSAVYLCASSLEQTDTQYFGPGTRLTVL.

As concerns this clone: The CDR3 end lies 3 residues beyond the end of the read and is filled in from the germline J gene. The V gene is TRBV14, the J gene TRBJ1-2; D is possibly TRBD1 (5 bases). CDR1 SGHDN and CDR2 FVKESK come from the germline V gene. The CDR3 has 16 residues. V was clipped by 1 base and J by 6 bases, with 18 bases between them. CDR3 DNA, as far as it was read: TGTGCCAGCAGCCAAGGAGGCGCAGGGCCGGGCCATGGC. Translated, it gives CASSQGGAGPGHG. The full CDR3 reads CASSQGGAGPGHGYTF.

On this clone: The read ends 3 residues shy of where the CDR3 ends; the end is completed using the germline J gene. The V call is TRBV11-3, the J call TRBJ2-1; D not certain. Trimming left V 5 bases short and J 2 bases short, with 13 bases between. The CDR3 length is 15 residues. Per germline, CDR1 SGHNT and CDR2 YENEEA. Incomplete CDR3 DNA: TGTGCCAGCAGCCCCTATGTAGCCCCCTACAATGAG. Protein sequence: CASSPYVAPYNE. The entire CDR3 reads CASSPYVAPYNEQFF.

Frequency places this clone as medium-sized. The CDR3 end falls 3 residues outside the read, so it is completed with the germline J gene. The chain combines TRBV29-1 with TRBJ1-1; TRBD1 is a possible D gene (5 bases). Between the trimmed V and J ends, which lost 3 bases and 0 bases, there was a span of 11 bases. Germline assignment: CDR1 SQVTM and CDR2 ANQGSEA. This CDR3 spans 14 amino acids. The DNA read from the CDR3 is TGCAGCGTTGACAAGGAAGGGGTGAACACTGAA. Translated, it gives CSVDKEGVNTE. The CDR3 as a whole reads CSVDKEGVNTEAFF.